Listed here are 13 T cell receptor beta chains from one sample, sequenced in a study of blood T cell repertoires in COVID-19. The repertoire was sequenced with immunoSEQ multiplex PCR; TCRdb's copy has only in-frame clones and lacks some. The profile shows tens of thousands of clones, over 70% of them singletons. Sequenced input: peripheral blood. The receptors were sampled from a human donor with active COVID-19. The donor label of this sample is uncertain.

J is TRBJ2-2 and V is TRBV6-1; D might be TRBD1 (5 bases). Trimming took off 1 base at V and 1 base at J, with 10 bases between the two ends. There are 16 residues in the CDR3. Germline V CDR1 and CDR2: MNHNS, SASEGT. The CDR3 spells CASSEVLGRNTGELFF. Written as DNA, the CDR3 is TGTGCCAGCAGTGAAGTACTGGGGCGGAACACCGGGGAGCTGTTTTTT.

This chain's CDR3 is CASTEGGSTGELFF. CDR3 DNA sequence: TGTGCCAGCACCGAGGGAGGGAGCACCGGGGAGCTGTTTTTT. The V gene is TRBV4-2, the J gene TRBJ2-2, with 7 nucleotides matching TRBD2. This CDR3 contains 14 residues. Per germline, CDR1 LGHNA and CDR2 YNFKEQ. V shed 7 bases, J shed 4 bases, and the junction held 6 bases outside the gene matches.

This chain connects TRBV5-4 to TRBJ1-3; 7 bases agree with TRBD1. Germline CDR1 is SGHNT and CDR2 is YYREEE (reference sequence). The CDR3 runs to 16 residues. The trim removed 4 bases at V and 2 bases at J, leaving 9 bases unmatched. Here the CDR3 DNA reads TGTGCCAGCAGCCCTGGGGGACAGCAGACTGGAAACACCATATATTTT. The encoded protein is CASSPGGQQTGNTIYF.

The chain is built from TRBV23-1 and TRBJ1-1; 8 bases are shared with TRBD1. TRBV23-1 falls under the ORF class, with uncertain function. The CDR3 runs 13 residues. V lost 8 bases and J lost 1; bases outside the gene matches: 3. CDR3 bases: TGCGCCAGCCCAGGACAGGGGAACACTGAAGCTTTCTTT. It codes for CASPGQGNTEAFF.

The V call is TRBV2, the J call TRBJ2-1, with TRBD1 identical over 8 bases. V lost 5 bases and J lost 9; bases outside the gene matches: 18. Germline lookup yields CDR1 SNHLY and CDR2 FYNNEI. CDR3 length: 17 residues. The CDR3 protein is CASSYTAGTGTRPEQFF. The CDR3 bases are TGTGCCAGCAGTTATACCGCCGGGACAGGAACCCGACCTGAGCAGTTCTTC.

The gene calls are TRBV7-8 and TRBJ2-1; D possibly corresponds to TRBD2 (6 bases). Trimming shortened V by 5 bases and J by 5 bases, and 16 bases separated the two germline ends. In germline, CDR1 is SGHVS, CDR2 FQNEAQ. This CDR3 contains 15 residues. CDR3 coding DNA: TGTGCCAGCAGCCCAGTAGCGGCGTACCACAATGAGCAGTTCTTC. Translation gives CASSPVAAYHNEQFF.

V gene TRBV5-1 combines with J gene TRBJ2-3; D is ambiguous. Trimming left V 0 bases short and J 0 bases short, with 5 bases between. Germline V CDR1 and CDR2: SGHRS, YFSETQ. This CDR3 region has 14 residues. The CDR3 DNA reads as TGCGCCAGCAGCTTGGTGGCTAGCACAGATACGCAGTATTTT. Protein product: CASSLVASTDTQYF.

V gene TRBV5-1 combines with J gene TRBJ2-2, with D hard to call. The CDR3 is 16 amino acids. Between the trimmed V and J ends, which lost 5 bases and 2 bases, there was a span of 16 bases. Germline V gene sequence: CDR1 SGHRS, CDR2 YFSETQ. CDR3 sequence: CASRYDIQKNTGELFF. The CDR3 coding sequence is TGCGCCAGCAGATATGACATACAGAAAAACACCGGGGAGCTGTTTTTT.

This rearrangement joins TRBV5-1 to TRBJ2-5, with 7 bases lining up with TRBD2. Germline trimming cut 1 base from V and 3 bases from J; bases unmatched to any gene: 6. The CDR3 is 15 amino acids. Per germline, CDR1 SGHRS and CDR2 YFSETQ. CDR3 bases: TGCGCCAGCAGCTTGTCGGGAGGAGGGAAAGAGACCCAGTACTTC. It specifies CASSLSGGGKETQYF. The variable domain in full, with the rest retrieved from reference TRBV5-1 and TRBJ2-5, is KAGVTQTPRYLIKTRGQQVTLSCSPISGHRSVSWYQQTPGQGLQFLFEYFSETQRNKGNFPGRFSGRQFSNSRSEMNVSTLELGDSALYLCASSLSGGGKETQYFGPGTRLLVL.

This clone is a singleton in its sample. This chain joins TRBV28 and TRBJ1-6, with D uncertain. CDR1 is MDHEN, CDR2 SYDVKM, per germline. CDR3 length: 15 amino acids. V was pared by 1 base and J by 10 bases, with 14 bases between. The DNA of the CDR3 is TGTGCCAGCAGTTTATATGGAGGGAGAAAATCACCCCTCCACTTT. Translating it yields CASSLYGGRKSPLHF.

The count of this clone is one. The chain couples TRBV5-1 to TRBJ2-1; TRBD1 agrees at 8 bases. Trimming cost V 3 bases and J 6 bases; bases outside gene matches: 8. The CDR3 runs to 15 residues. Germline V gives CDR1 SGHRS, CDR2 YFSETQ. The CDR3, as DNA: TGCGCCAGCAGCTATGGAAGACAGGGGCCCAATGAGCAGTTCTTC. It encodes CASSYGRQGPNEQFF.

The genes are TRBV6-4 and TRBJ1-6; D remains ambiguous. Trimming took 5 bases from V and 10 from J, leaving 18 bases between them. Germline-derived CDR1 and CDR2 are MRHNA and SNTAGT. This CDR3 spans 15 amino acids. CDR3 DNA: TGTGCCAGCAGTTACGAGAATATCCCCGAATCACCCCTCCACTTT. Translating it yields CASSYENIPESPLHF.

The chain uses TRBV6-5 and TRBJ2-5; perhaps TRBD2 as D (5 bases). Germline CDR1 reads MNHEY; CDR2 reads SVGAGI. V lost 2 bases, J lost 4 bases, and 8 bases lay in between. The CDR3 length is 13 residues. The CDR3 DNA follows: TGTGCCAGCAGTTACCCGGGGTCAGAGACCCAGTACTTC. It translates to CASSYPGSETQYF.